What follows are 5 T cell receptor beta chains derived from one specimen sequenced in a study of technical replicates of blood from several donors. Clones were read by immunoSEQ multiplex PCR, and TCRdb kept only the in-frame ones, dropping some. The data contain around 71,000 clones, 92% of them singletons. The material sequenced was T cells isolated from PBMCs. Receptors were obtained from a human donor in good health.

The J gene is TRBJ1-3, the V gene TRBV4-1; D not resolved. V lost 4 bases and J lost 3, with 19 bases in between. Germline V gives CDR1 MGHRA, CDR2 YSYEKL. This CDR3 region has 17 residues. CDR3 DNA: TGCGCCAGCAGCCGGGGAGGGCTGGTTATTAGTGGAAACACCATATATTTT. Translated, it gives CASSRGGLVISGNTIYF.

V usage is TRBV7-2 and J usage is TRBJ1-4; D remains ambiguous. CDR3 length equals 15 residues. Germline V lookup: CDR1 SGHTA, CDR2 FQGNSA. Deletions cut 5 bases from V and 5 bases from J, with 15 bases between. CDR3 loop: CASSTAGTSNEKLFF. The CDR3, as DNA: TGTGCCAGCAGCACCGCAGGTACTTCCAATGAAAAACTGTTTTTT.

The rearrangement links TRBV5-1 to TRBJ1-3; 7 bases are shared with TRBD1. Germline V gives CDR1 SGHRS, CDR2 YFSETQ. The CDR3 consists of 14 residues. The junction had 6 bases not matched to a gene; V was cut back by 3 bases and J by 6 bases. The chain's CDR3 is CASSSSGQPNTIYF. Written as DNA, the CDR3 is TGCGCCAGCAGCTCATCGGGACAGCCAAACACCATATATTTT.

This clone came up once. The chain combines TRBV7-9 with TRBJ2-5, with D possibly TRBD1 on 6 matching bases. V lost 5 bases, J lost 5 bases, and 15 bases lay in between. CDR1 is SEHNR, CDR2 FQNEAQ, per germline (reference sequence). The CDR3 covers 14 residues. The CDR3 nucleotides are TGTGCCAGCAGCCAGATACAGGGCAGGGAGACCCAGTACTTC. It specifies CASSQIQGRETQYF.

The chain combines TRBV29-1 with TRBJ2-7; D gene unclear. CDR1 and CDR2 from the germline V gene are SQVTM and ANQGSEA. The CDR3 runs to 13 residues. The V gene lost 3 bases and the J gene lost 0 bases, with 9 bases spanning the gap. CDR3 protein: CSVEAYSSYEQYF. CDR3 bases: TGCAGCGTTGAGGCCTACAGCTCCTACGAGCAGTACTTC.